These T cell receptor beta chains were read from a single sample in a study of T cell responses to AZD1222 COVID-19 vaccine. Profiling relied on immunoSEQ multiplex PCR, and the TCRdb table lists in-frame clones only, not all of them. The sample includes some 96,000 clones, 88% of them seen just once. The material was peripheral blood, obtained on day 0 of AZD1222 vaccination. The receptor source for this set is an adult in good health. Each CDR3 is given with its conserved first and last residue. The D gene is left open where the match is weak. Clone size is shown for a subset of rows, as once, few, many or a class of expanded clone.

D gene	clone size	V gene	J gene	CDR3 protein	CDR3 DNA
-	-	TRBV18	TRBJ2-5	CASSPRRGDQETQYF	TGTGCCAGCTCACCACGGCGGGGTGACCAAGAGACCCAGTACTTC
-	-	TRBV27	TRBJ1-1	CASSLSGGNTEAFF	TGTGCCAGCAGTTTATCCGGGGGGAACACTGAAGCTTTCTTT
TRBD1	-	TRBV9	TRBJ2-5	CASSWGTGIQETQYF	TGTGCCAGCAGCTGGGGGACAGGCATACAAGAGACCCAGTACTTC
TRBD2	-	TRBV28	TRBJ2-2	CASSAPPLAGGLNTGELFF	TGTGCCAGCAGTGCCCCGCCCCTAGCGGGAGGGCTGAACACCGGGGAGCTGTTTTTT
TRBD2	-	TRBV4-1	TRBJ2-7	CASSQGWGLAGTPKLYEQYF	TGCGCCAGCAGCCAAGGATGGGGACTAGCGGGGACTCCTAAGCTCTACGAGCAGTACTTC
-	-	TRBV5-1	TRBJ2-2	CASSLVSQNTGELFF	TGCGCCAGCAGCTTGGTTTCCCAAAACACCGGGGAGCTGTTTTTT
TRBD1	-	TRBV10-3	TRBJ2-4	CAISGTEENIQYF	TGTGCCATTTCCGGGACAGAAGAAAACATTCAGTACTTC
TRBD2	-	TRBV19	TRBJ2-7	CASSGLAGPRGEQYF	TGTGCCAGTAGTGGACTAGCGGGACCTCGGGGCGAGCAGTACTTC
TRBD1	-	TRBV30	TRBJ2-7	CAWRRRDRDYEQYF	TGTGCCTGGAGACGCCGGGACAGGGACTACGAGCAGTACTTC
-	once	TRBV5-4	TRBJ2-1	CASSSYNEQFF	TGTGCCAGCAGCTCTTACAATGAGCAGTTCTTC
TRBD2	-	TRBV6-5	TRBJ2-7	CASSTRGSGSREQYF	TGTGCCAGCAGTACCCGGGGTAGCGGGAGTAGGGAGCAGTACTTC